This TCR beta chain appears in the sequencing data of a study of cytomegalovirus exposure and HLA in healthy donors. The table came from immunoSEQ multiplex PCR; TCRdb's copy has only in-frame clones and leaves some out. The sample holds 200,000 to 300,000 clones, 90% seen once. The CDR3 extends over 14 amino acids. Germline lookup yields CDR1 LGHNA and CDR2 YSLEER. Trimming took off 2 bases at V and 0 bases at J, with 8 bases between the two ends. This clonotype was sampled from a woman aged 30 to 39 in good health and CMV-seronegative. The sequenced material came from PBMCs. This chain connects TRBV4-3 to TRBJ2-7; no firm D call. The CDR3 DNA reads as TGCGCCAGCAGCCAAATGCGGACCTCCTACGAGCAGTACTTC. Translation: CASSQMRTSYEQYF.